Sequencing of this TCR beta chain was carried out in a study of beta chain features in type 1 diabetes. Background on the study: Comparable age, gender and cell yields were observed in patients relative to healthy donors.

Expressed TCRB transcripts were sequenced, since all the RNA that had been isolated was reverse transcribed. Profiling relied on immunoSEQ multiplex PCR, and the TCRdb table lists in-frame clones only, not all of them. This sample has 400,000 to 450,000 clones, with approximately 15% found just once. This CDR3 comprises 12 residues. Germline lookup yields CDR1 SQVTM and CDR2 ANQGSEA. The V gene end was trimmed by 5 bases and the J gene end by 7 bases; junction bases not matched to a gene: 6. This TCR came from a man aged 25 to 40 in good health. This rearrangement joins TRBV29-1 to TRBJ1-2, with 8 bases matching TRBD1. Sequenced sample: naive CD4+ T cells from blood. The CDR3 loop is CSVKGQGFGYTF. In DNA, the CDR3 is TGCAGCGTTAAAGGACAGGGTTTTGGCTACACCTTC. Complete variable domain (other parts from reference TRBV29-1 and TRBJ1-2): SAVISQKPSRDICQRGTSLTIQCQVDSQVTMMFWYRQQPGQSLTLIATANQGSEATYESGFVIDKFPISRPNLTFSTLTVSNMSPEDSSIYLCSVKGQGFGYTFGSGTRLTVV.